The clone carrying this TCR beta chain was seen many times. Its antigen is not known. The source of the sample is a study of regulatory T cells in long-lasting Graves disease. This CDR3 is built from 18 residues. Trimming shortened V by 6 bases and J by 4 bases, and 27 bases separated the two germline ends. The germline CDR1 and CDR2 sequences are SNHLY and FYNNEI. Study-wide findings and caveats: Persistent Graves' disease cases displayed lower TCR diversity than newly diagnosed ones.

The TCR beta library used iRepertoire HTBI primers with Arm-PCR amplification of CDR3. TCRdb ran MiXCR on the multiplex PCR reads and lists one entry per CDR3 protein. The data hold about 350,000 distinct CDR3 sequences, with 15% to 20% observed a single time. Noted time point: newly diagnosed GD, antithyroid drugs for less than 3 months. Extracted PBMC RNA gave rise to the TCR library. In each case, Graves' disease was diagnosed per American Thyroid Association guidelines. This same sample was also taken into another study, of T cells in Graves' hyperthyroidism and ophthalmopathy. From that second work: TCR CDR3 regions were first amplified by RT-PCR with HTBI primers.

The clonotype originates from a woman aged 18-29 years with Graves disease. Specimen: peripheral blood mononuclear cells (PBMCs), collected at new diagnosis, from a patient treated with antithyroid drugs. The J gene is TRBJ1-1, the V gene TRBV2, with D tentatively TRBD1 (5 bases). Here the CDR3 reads CASRETLLMGLRGTEAFF. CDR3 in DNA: TGTGCCAGCAGGGAAACCCTTTTAATGGGACTAAGAGGCACTGAAGCTTTCTTT. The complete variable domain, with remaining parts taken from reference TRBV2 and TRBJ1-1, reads EPEVTQTPSHQVTQMGQEVILRCVPISNHLYFYWYRQILGQKVEFLVSFYNNEISEKSEIFDDQFSVERPDGSNFTLKIRSTKLEDSAMYFCASRETLLMGLRGTEAFFGQGTRLTVV.